Described below is a single T cell receptor beta chain sequence and its context. What antigen it recognizes has not been identified. No much larger clone is present one base from it, and per-base qualities are unavailable. This sample stems from a study of regulatory and conventional T cells in breast cancer (dated by TCRdb to about 2015). The library was made by PCR. Sequencing used an Illumina MiSeq. TCRdb itself trimmed the public reads at Q25 with fastp, ran MiXCR and retained productive beta chains. Each CDR3 protein gets just one entry, which takes the most common genes and DNA from the rows behind it. Recorded for this sample are about 10,000 distinct CDR3 sequences; approximately 35% of them occurred a single time. The top ten hold roughly 6.1% of the sample. This receptor was taken from a male donor in good health. Material for sequencing was conventional T cells from blood.

The bases read TGTGCCAGCAGTTACGGGGCTCCAAAGAGGGACACTGAAGCTTTCTTT. Its protein reads: CASSYGAPKRDTEAFF. The chain was built from TRBV6-2 or TRBV6-3 and TRBJ1-1; matching of 5 bases hints at TRBD1 as the D gene. The germline V gene encodes CDR1 MNHEY and CDR2 SVGEGT. The CDR3 starts with the cysteine, ends with the phenylalanine, and has 16 residues. Of all the DNA, just the CDR3 is kept, 48 bases in frame from base 1. The junction shows trimming of 2 bases on V and 3 bases on J, plus 16 bases between the germline ends.